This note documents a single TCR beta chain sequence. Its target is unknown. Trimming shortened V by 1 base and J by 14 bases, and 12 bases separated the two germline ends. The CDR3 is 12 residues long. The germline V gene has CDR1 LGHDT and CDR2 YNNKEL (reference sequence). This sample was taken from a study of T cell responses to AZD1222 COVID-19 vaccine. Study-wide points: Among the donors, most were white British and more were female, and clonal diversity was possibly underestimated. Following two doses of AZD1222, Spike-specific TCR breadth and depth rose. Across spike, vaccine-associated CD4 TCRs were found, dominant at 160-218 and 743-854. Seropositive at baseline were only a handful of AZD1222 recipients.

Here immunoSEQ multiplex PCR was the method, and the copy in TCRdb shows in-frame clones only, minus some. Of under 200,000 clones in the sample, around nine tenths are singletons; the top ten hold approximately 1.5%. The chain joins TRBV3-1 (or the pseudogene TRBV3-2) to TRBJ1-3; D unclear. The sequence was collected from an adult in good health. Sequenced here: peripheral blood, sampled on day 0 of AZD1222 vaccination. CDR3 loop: CASSQGQRTLYF. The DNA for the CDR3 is TGTGCCAGCAGCCAAGGTCAGAGGACCCTATATTTT.